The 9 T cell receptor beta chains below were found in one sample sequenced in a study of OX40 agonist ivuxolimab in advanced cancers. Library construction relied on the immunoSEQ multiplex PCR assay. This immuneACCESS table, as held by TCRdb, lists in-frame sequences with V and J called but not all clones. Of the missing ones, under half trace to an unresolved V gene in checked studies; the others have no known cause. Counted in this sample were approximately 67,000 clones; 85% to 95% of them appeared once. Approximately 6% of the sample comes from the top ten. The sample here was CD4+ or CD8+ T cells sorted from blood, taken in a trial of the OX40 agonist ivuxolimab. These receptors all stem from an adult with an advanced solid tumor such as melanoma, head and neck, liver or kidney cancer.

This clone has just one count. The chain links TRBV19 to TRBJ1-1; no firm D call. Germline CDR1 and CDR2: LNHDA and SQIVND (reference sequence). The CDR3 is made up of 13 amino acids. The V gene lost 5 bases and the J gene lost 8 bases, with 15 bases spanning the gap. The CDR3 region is CASSLDMGLEAFF. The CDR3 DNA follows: TGTGCCAGTAGTCTCGACATGGGGTTGGAAGCTTTCTTT.

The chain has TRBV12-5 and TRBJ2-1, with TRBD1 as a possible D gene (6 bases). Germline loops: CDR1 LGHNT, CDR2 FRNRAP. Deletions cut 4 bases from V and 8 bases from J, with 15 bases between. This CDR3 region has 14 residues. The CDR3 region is CASGSDSQGYEQFF. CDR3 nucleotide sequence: TGTGCTAGTGGTTCGGATTCACAGGGATATGAGCAGTTCTTC.

CDR3 DNA sequence: TGTGCCAGTAGTATCGCCCGTCTCACGGAAGCTTTCTTT. This codes for CASSIARLTEAFF. The rearrangement joins TRBV19 to TRBJ1-1, with no clear D. The length of the CDR3 is 13 residues. Trimming took off 3 bases at V and 8 bases at J, with 13 bases between the two ends. Germline CDR1 and CDR2: LNHDA and SQIVND (reference sequence).

CDR3 nucleotides: TGCGCCAGCAGCCCCCAAAGGGGGGATTACGAGCAGTACTTC. Translation: CASSPQRGDYEQYF. The V call is TRBV4-1, the J call TRBJ2-7, with D perhaps matching TRBD1 or TRBD2 (6 bases each). The CDR3 sequence is 14 residues long. Germline CDR1 reads MGHRA; CDR2 reads YSYEKL. V was shortened by 4 bases and J by 4 bases, with 14 bases between the two germline ends.

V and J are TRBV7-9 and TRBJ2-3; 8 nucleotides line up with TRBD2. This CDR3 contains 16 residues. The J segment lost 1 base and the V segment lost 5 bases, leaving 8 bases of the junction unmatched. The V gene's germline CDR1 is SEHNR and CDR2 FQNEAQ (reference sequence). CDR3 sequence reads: CASSPTGGEGTDTQYF. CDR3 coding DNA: TGTGCCAGCAGCCCGACCGGGGGGGAGGGCACAGATACGCAGTATTTT.

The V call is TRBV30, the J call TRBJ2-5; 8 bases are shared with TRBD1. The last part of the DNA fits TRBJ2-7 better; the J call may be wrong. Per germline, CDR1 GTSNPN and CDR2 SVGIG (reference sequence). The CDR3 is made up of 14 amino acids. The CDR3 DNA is TGTGCCTGGAGTGTAGGGACAGGAAGCTACGAGCAGTACTTC. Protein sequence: CAWSVGTGSYEQYF.

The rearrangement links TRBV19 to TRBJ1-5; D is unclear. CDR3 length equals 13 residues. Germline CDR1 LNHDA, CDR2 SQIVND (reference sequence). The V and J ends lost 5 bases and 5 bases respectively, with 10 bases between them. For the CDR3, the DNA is TGTGCCAGTAGTCCGGGATCTCATCAGCCCCAGCATTTT. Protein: CASSPGSHQPQHF. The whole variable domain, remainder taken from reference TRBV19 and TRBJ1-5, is DGGITQSPKYLFRKEGQNVTLSCEQNLNHDAMYWYRQDPGQGLRLIYYSQIVNDFQKGDIAEGYSVSREKKESFPLTVTSAQKNPTAFYLCASSPGSHQPQHFGDGTRLSIL.

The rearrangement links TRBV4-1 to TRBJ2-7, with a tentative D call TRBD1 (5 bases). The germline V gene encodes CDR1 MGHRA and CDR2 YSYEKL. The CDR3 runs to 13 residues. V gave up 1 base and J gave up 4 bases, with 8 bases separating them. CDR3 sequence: CASSQGTPYEQYF. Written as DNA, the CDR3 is TGCGCCAGCAGCCAAGGGACACCTTACGAGCAGTACTTC.

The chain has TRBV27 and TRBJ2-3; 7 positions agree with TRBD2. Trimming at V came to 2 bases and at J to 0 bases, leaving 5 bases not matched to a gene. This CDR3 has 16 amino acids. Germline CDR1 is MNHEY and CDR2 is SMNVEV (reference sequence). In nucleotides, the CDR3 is TGTGCCAGCAGTTTAGAAGCGGGGACTAGCACAGATACGCAGTATTTT. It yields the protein CASSLEAGTSTDTQYF.